Below are 31 T cell receptor beta chains sequenced from a single sample in a study of CD8+ T cells in alopecia areata. Isolated RNA was reverse transcribed into cDNA used as the sequencing template. Measured with immunoSEQ multiplex PCR; TCRdb has only the in-frame clones, and not every one. The sample contains 290,000 or so clones, none of them singletons. Sorting of pooled cutaneous lymph node cells was based on CD4, CD8alpha, NKG2D, NKG2ACE and other markers. Material: CD4+ T cells sorted from a lymph node. The receptor set was obtained from a C3H/HeJ mouse with alopecia areata. Mouse MHC haplotype: H2-k.

Details on this clone: Gene labels here are mouse ones. The CDR3 end lies 4 residues beyond the end of the read and is filled in from the germline J gene. The chain carries TRBV17 and TRBJ1-2; 7 bases fit TRBD1. The germline CDR1 and CDR2 sequences are MNHDT and YYDKIL. With V trimmed by 6 bases and J by 0 bases, 7 bases remained unmatched. This CDR3 has 15 residues. Partial CDR3 DNA: TGTGCTAGCAGAACAGACAGGGAAGCAAACTCC. This encodes CASRTDREANS. The CDR3 reads in full as CASRTDREANSDYTF. Complete variable domain (other parts from reference TRBV17 and TRBJ1-2): DTTVKQNPRYKLARVGKPVNLICSQTMNHDTMYWYQKKPNQAPKLLLFYYDKILNREADTFEKFQSSRPNNSFCSLYIGSAGLEYSAMYLCASRTDREANSDYTFGSGTRLLVI.

This clone has more than one count but fewer than ten. These gene names are mouse names. The read comes to an end 4 residues before the CDR3 does, leaving the germline J gene to fill in the end. The V and J genes are TRBV12-1 and TRBJ2-2; D might be TRBD1 (5 bases). CDR3 size: 15 residues. Deletions cut 1 base from V and 4 bases from J, with 12 bases between. Germline lookup yields CDR1 SGHSN and CDR2 HYEKVE. CDR3 loop: CASSLSGLGTGQLYF. The part of the CDR3 DNA that was read is TGTGCCAGCTCTCTTTCAGGGTTGGGCACCGGG.

Comments on this clone: Mouse gene names and germline throughout. The observed sequence ends 4 residues before the CDR3 terminus, with the missing tail filled in from the germline J gene. The rearrangement links TRBV13-3 to TRBJ2-1, with 7 bases fitting TRBD2. J lost 0 bases, V lost 6 bases, and 3 bases had no gene match. The CDR3 is 14 amino acids. Germline CDR1 is NNHDY and CDR2 is SYVADS. The CDR3 loop reads CASKWGDNYAEQFF. Incomplete CDR3 DNA: TGTGCCAGCAAATGGGGGGATAACTATGCT.

This clone was observed a few times. The gene symbols are mouse symbols. The CDR3 end falls 3 residues outside the read, so it is completed with the germline J gene. The chain carries TRBV1 and TRBJ1-6, with D unclear. TRBJ1-6 is labeled an ORF, and its function is uncertain. Trimming cost V 0 bases and J 6 bases, with 9 bases left between them. CDR1 is NSQYPW, CDR2 LRSPGD, per germline (reference sequence). The CDR3 totals 15 residues. Incomplete CDR3 DNA: TGCACCTGCAGTGCAGATCTTGGGGTTAATTCGCCC. Translation gives CTCSADLGVNSP. The entire CDR3 protein reads CTCSADLGVNSPLYF.

This clone has just a few counts. Genes and germline are mouse. The observed sequence ends 4 residues before the CDR3 terminus, with the missing tail filled in from the germline J gene. This sequence joins TRBV13-1 and TRBJ1-2; TRBD1 matches 8 bases. Germline loops: CDR1 NSHNY, CDR2 SYGAGN. The CDR3 is 14 residues long. After removal of 5 bases from V and 0 bases from J, the junction contained 3 bases not matched to a gene. The CDR3 protein is CASRPTGANSDYTF. Partial CDR3 DNA: TGTGCCAGCAGGCCGACAGGGGCAAACTCC.

This clone has just a few counts. Mouse germline and gene names are used. The DNA read from the CDR3 is TGTGCCAGCAGAACCGGACTGGGGGGTAGTCAAAAC. This translates into CASRTGLGGSQN. The full CDR3 protein is CASRTGLGGSQNTLYF. This chain connects TRBV19 to TRBJ2-4, with 11 bases that match TRBD2. The read terminates 4 residues ahead of where the CDR3 ends, so the germline J gene completes it. The V gene's germline CDR1 is FNHDT and CDR2 SITEND (reference sequence). CDR3 size: 16 residues. Unmatched junction bases numbered 5, after V lost 5 bases and J lost 0 bases.

This clone was observed a handful of times. Gene names and germline match the mouse. The CDR3 DNA, read in part, is TGTGCCAGCAGTAGCCGACAGGGGGTCTATGCT. Translation gives CASSSRQGVYA. The complete CDR3 reads CASSSRQGVYAEQFF. This chain joins TRBV19 and TRBJ2-1, with 9 bases matching TRBD1. The read finishes 4 residues shy of the CDR3 end, and the germline J gene is used to complete it. The CDR3 sequence is 15 residues long. The V and J ends lost 3 bases and 3 bases, in that order; junction bases with no gene match: 4. Germline V gene sequence: CDR1 FNHDT, CDR2 SITEND (reference sequence). Filled out from reference TRBV19 and TRBJ2-1, the complete variable domain reads GGIITQTPKFLIGQEGQKLTLKCQQNFNHDTMYWYRQDSGKGLRLIYYSITENDLQKGDLSEGYDASREKKSSFSLTVTSAQKNEMAVFLCASSSRQGVYAEQFFGPGTRLTVL.

This clone was observed at least ten times. Gene names and germline refer to mouse. The read stops 3 residues short of the end of the CDR3; the missing end is completed from the germline J gene. The gene calls are TRBV3 and TRBJ1-6; 7 bases line up with TRBD1. TRBJ1-6 is recorded as an ORF, its role being uncertain. CDR3 size: 16 residues. Germline CDR1 and CDR2: SNHLY and FYNGKV (reference sequence). Unmatched junction bases numbered 3, after V lost 4 bases and J lost 0 bases. Partial CDR3 DNA: TGTGCCAGCAGCTCACAGGGGCGTTCCTATAATTCGCCC. Translated: CASSSQGRSYNSP. The whole CDR3 protein is CASSSQGRSYNSPLYF.

As for this clone: Germline and genes: mouse. The CDR3 extends 4 residues past the end of the read, so its final part is completed from the germline J gene. Additional DNA sequences in this sample encode the identical CDR3. The rearrangement links TRBV1 to TRBJ2-3; D uncertain. CDR1 is NSQYPW and CDR2 is LRSPGD in the germline V gene (reference sequence). This CDR3 is 13 amino acids long. V was clipped by 1 base and J by 3 bases, with 5 bases between them. CDR3 sequence reads: CTCSAGGAETLYF. The DNA read from the CDR3 is TGCACCTGCAGTGCAGGAGGGGCAGAA.

A word on this clone: Genes here carry mouse names. The CDR3 is cut off 4 residues early in the read; its end comes from the germline J gene. The chain is built from TRBV13-1 and TRBJ1-1; 7 bases are shared with TRBD1. The CDR3 spans 12 residues. Germline V gene sequence: CDR1 NSHNY, CDR2 SYGAGN. CDR3 region: CASSDGDREVFF. CDR3 bases read: TGTGCCAGCAGTGATGGGGACAGA.

The sample holds many counts of this clone. Each gene name is a mouse one. The CDR3 end falls 4 residues outside the read, so it is completed with the germline J gene. Other DNA variants within this sample encode the same CDR3. V is TRBV13-3 and J is TRBJ1-2; D unclear. CDR1 and CDR2 from the germline V gene are NNHDY and SYVADS. CDR3 size: 13 residues. The V and J ends lost 2 bases and 0 bases respectively, with 5 bases between them. The CDR3 reads CASSETANSDYTF. The CDR3 DNA, read in part, is TGTGCCAGCAGTGAAACAGCAAACTCC.

This clone was found a few times. Gene names are mouse gene names. Partial CDR3 DNA: TGTGCCAGCAGTGATGCGAGGACAATGAACACCGGG. Amino acids: CASSDARTMNTG. The entire CDR3 is CASSDARTMNTGQLYF. The chain carries TRBV13-3 and TRBJ2-2, with D perhaps TRBD1 (5 bases). The read falls 4 residues short of the CDR3 end, and the missing part is taken from the germline J gene. The V end was cut by 0 bases, the J end by 2 bases, with 11 bases between. The CDR3 length is 16 residues. Germline loops: CDR1 NNHDY, CDR2 SYVADS.

This clone has a handful of counts. Germline and genes here are mouse. The CDR3 goes on 4 residues after the read ends, and that part is filled in from the germline J gene. The V gene is TRBV13-3, the J gene TRBJ1-2; a possible D gene is TRBD1 (6 bases). From germline, CDR1 is NNHDY and CDR2 SYVADS. V lost 1 base and J 0 bases, leaving 7 bases between the germline ends. This CDR3 has 14 residues. The CDR3 loop reads CASSDHRANSDYTF. The CDR3 DNA, read in part, is TGTGCCAGCAGTGATCACAGGGCAAACTCC.

This clone has more than one count but fewer than ten. The gene symbols are mouse symbols. The observed sequence ends 4 residues before the CDR3 terminus, with the missing tail filled in from the germline J gene. The identical CDR3 is also encoded by other nucleotide sequences in the sample. The chain links TRBV13-1 to TRBJ2-1, with 7 bases that match TRBD1. Germline values: CDR1 NSHNY, CDR2 SYGAGN. The J segment lost 4 bases and the V segment lost 3 bases, leaving 1 base of the junction unmatched. CDR3 length equals 13 residues. CDR3: CASSGQGYAEQFF. The sequenced part of the CDR3 DNA is TGTGCCAGCAGTGGACAGGGATATGCT.

This clone came up many times. Gene names and germline match the mouse. Sequencing ends 4 residues short of the CDR3 end; the germline J gene provides the rest. V is TRBV13-1 and J is TRBJ2-3, with a tentative D call TRBD2 (5 bases). CDR3 length equals 14 residues. V was clipped by 2 bases and J by 0 bases, with 7 bases between them. Germline assignment: CDR1 NSHNY and CDR2 SYGAGN. Partial CDR3 DNA: TGTGCCAGCAGTGACTGGACTAGTGCAGAA. Translated: CASSDWTSAE. The whole CDR3 region reads CASSDWTSAETLYF.

A remark on this clone: Germline and genes here are mouse. With the read ending 4 residues before the CDR3 end, the germline J gene is used to fill in that end. The chain employs TRBV19 and TRBJ2-3; D is possibly TRBD1 (5 bases). Germline V gene data show CDR1 as FNHDT and CDR2 as SITEND (reference sequence). V was clipped by 3 bases and J by 4 bases, with 15 bases between them. This CDR3 contains 15 residues. CDR3 in amino acids: CASSTPQGGSETLYF. The covered CDR3 bases are TGTGCCAGCAGTACCCCCCAGGGCGGTTCAGAA.

This clone was detected only a few times. Gene names denote mouse genes. Read data end 4 residues before the CDR3 end; the end is taken from the germline J gene. The chain has TRBV13-1 and TRBJ2-5; TRBD1 aligns across 7 bases. In germline, CDR1 is NSHNY, CDR2 SYGAGN. The CDR3 runs to 16 residues. Germline trimming cut 0 bases from V and 0 bases from J; bases unmatched to any gene: 4. CDR3 DNA, as far as it was read: TGTGCCAGCAGTGATGCAGGCAGGGGGAACCAAGAC. It is translated as CASSDAGRGNQD. The entire CDR3 reads CASSDAGRGNQDTQYF.

A few counts support this clone. The gene symbols are mouse symbols. The read terminates 4 residues ahead of where the CDR3 ends, so the germline J gene completes it. The chain combines TRBV5 with TRBJ2-1; TRBD1 agrees at 11 bases. Trimming cost V 4 bases and J 5 bases; bases outside gene matches: 4. CDR3 length: 15 amino acids. Germline V gives CDR1 LGHNA, CDR2 YNLKQL (reference sequence). The CDR3 here is CASSPRTGGDAEQFF. CDR3 bases read: TGTGCCAGCAGCCCCCGGACAGGGGGCGATGCT.

Regarding this clone: Here the gene names and germline are mouse. Coverage ceases 4 residues before the CDR3 finishes, and the germline J gene fills in the end. This chain connects TRBV13-3 to TRBJ2-7; 7 bases agree with TRBD1. Germline V gives CDR1 NNHDY, CDR2 SYVADS. V dropped 5 bases and J dropped 2; count of bases not matched to a gene: 4. CDR3 size: 13 residues. This chain's CDR3 is CASRNRGPYEQYF. The CDR3 DNA, read in part, is TGTGCCAGCAGAAACAGGGGACCCTAT.

On this clone itself: Genes here carry mouse names. CDR3 DNA, as far as it was read: TGTGCCAGCAGCCAAGAACCGGGACAAAATTCGCCC. Translated, it gives CASSQEPGQNSP. The whole CDR3 region reads CASSQEPGQNSPLYF. The chain couples TRBV5 to TRBJ1-6; perhaps TRBD1 as D (6 bases). The read is 3 residues too short to cover the CDR3 end, so that end is filled in from the germline J gene. TRBJ1-6 is placed among ORFs of uncertain function. In germline, CDR1 is LGHNA, CDR2 YNLKQL (reference sequence). The V end was cut by 0 bases, the J end by 7 bases, with 10 bases between. This CDR3 has 15 amino acids.

Regarding this clone: Genes and germline are mouse. Read sequence stops 3 residues before the CDR3 end, and the germline J gene provides the missing end. The chain employs TRBV5 and TRBJ1-6; 8 bases agree with TRBD1. TRBJ1-6 is annotated as an ORF whose role is uncertain. The CDR3 consists of 15 residues. With 5 bases clipped from V and 7 bases from J, the junction kept 7 bases outside the gene matches. CDR1 and CDR2 from the germline V gene are LGHNA and YNLKQL (reference sequence). This CDR3 reads CASSDRQGRNSPLYF. The CDR3 DNA, read in part, is TGTGCCAGCAGCGATCGACAGGGGCGGAATTCGCCC.

This clone has a handful of counts. Gene names and germline match the mouse. Sequencing ends 4 residues short of the CDR3 end; the germline J gene provides the rest. V gene TRBV5 combines with J gene TRBJ1-2, with a tentative D call TRBD1 (6 bases). CDR1 is LGHNA and CDR2 is YNLKQL in the germline V gene (reference sequence). V was shortened by 5 bases and J by 3 bases, with 10 bases between the two germline ends. The CDR3 runs to 13 residues. CDR3 bases read: TGTGCCAGCAGCGAGGGGGAGGACTCC. Translation: CASSEGEDS. The full CDR3 protein reads CASSEGEDSDYTF.

This clone was found a few times. Mouse gene names apply. The read finishes 4 residues shy of the CDR3 end, and the germline J gene is used to complete it. This sequence joins TRBV19 and TRBJ2-2, with 10 bases identical to TRBD2. V was clipped by 5 bases and J by 4 bases; unmatched bases: 2. Germline CDR1 FNHDT, CDR2 SITEND (reference sequence). The CDR3 is 14 amino acids. CDR3 DNA, as far as it was read: TGTGCCAGCAGAGGACTGGGGGTCACCGGG. It encodes CASRGLGVTG. From start to end, the CDR3 is CASRGLGVTGQLYF. The whole variable domain, filled in from reference TRBV19 and TRBJ2-2, reads GGIITQTPKFLIGQEGQKLTLKCQQNFNHDTMYWYRQDSGKGLRLIYYSITENDLQKGDLSEGYDASREKKSSFSLTVTSAQKNEMAVFLCASRGLGVTGQLYFGEGSKLTVL.

Comments on this clone: Genes and germline are mouse. The read stops 4 residues short of the end of the CDR3; the missing end is completed from the germline J gene. The rearrangement uses TRBV19 and TRBJ2-2; 7 positions agree with TRBD1. V trimming: 7 bases; J trimming: 2 bases; junction bases outside the gene matches: 5. Per the germline V gene, CDR1 is FNHDT and CDR2 is SITEND (reference sequence). The CDR3 covers 14 residues. CDR3 sequence: CASHTGANTGQLYF. CDR3 DNA (partial): TGTGCCAGCCACACAGGGGCGAACACCGGG.

Worth noting for this clone: The gene symbols are mouse symbols. The CDR3 extends 3 residues past the end of the read, so its final part is completed from the germline J gene. The chain carries TRBV13-1 and TRBJ1-6; D remains unclear. TRBJ1-6 belongs to the ORF category, with a function that is uncertain. Germline-derived CDR1 and CDR2 are NSHNY and SYGAGN. Trimming shortened V by 1 base and J by 0 bases, and 5 bases separated the two germline ends. The CDR3 covers 15 residues. The CDR3 bases that were read are TGTGCCAGCAGTGATTGGGGTTCCTATAATTCGCCC. Encoded protein: CASSDWGSYNSP. The CDR3 in full is CASSDWGSYNSPLYF.

This clone was found many times. The gene names given are mouse names. Sequencing ends 4 residues short of the CDR3 end; the germline J gene provides the rest. This chain joins TRBV17 and TRBJ2-7; 7 bases are shared with TRBD1. The CDR3 loop spans 15 amino acids. The junction had 5 bases not matched to a gene; V was cut back by 3 bases and J by 0 bases. Germline CDR1 and CDR2: MNHDT and YYDKIL. The CDR3 sequence: CASSRSGTDSYEQYF. The sequenced part of the CDR3 DNA is TGTGCTAGCAGTAGGAGCGGGACAGACTCCTAT. Full variable domain (remainder filled in from reference TRBV17 and TRBJ2-7): DTTVKQNPRYKLARVGKPVNLICSQTMNHDTMYWYQKKPNQAPKLLLFYYDKILNREADTFEKFQSSRPNNSFCSLYIGSAGLEYSAMYLCASSRSGTDSYEQYFGPGTRLTVL.

This clone was recorded many times. Gene names and germline refer to mouse. The read ends 4 residues early relative to the CDR3; the germline J gene fills the gap. Other DNA sequences from this sample encode an identical CDR3 as well. The rearrangement uses TRBV13-1 and TRBJ2-1; 9 bases fit TRBD1. V gave up 0 bases and J gave up 3 bases; unmatched junction bases: 1. The V gene's germline CDR1 is NSHNY and CDR2 SYGAGN. There are 15 residues in the CDR3. CDR3 amino acids: CASSDAGQGYAEQFF. The CDR3 DNA, read in part, is TGTGCCAGCAGTGATGCGGGACAGGGCTATGCT.

As concerns this clone: Here the gene names and germline are mouse. The DNA ends 4 residues before the CDR3 does, and the rest of the CDR3 is filled in from the germline J gene. The same CDR3 also results from other DNA sequences found in this sample. The V call is TRBV31, the J call TRBJ1-2; TRBD1 agrees at 7 bases. The germline V gene has CDR1 GKSSPN and CDR2 SITVG. The CDR3 length is 13 residues. The DNA read from the CDR3 is TGTGCCTGGAGTCTGAGGGGGCGATCC. Translated: CAWSLRGRS. The full CDR3 sequence reads CAWSLRGRSDYTF.

This clone was observed a handful of times. All gene names here are mouse names. CDR3 protein: CASSDAGRTEVFF. The CDR3 DNA, read in part, is TGTGCCAGCAGTGATGCAGGCAGAACA. The gene calls are TRBV13-1 and TRBJ1-1; no clear D. With the read ending 4 residues before the CDR3 end, the germline J gene is used to fill in that end. The CDR3 is 13 amino acids. Germline assignment: CDR1 NSHNY and CDR2 SYGAGN.

This clone was seen only a few times. Gene names are the mouse ones. The CDR3 end falls 3 residues outside the read, so it is completed with the germline J gene. The same CDR3 arises from other DNA sequences in this sample as well. The chain joins TRBV13-1 to TRBJ1-6, with a weak D call TRBD1 (5 bases). TRBJ1-6 has ORF status, its function being uncertain. The germline gives CDR1 NSHNY, CDR2 SYGAGN. This CDR3 spans 14 amino acids. The V end lost 1 base, the J end lost 7 bases, and 9 bases lay between the germline ends. CDR3 region: CASSDLGGNSPLYF. The part of the CDR3 DNA that was read is TGTGCCAGCAGTGATCTGGGGGGGAATTCGCCC.

Note on this clone: These gene names are mouse names. The CDR3 goes on 4 residues after the read ends, and that part is filled in from the germline J gene. Other nucleotide sequences from this sample produce the same CDR3. The V gene is TRBV19, the J gene TRBJ2-3, with unresolved D. The CDR3 spans 12 residues. V lost 5 bases and J lost 0, with 4 bases in between. CDR1 is FNHDT and CDR2 is SITEND in the germline V gene (reference sequence). CDR3 residues: CASRTSAETLYF. CDR3 DNA (partial): TGTGCCAGCAGAACAAGTGCAGAA.